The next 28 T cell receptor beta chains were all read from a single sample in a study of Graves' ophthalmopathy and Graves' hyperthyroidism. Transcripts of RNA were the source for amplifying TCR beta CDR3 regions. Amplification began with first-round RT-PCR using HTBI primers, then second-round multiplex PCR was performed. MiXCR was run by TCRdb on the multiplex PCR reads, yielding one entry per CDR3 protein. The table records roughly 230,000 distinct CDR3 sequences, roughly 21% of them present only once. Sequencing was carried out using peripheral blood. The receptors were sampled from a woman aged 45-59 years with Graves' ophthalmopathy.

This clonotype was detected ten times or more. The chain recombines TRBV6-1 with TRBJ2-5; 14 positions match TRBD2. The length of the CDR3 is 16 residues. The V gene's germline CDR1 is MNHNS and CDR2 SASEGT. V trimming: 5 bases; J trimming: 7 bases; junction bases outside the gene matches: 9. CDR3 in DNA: TGTGCCAGCAGTCCTCGGGGACTAGCGGGAGCCGTGACCCAGTACTTC. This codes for CASSPRGLAGAVTQYF.

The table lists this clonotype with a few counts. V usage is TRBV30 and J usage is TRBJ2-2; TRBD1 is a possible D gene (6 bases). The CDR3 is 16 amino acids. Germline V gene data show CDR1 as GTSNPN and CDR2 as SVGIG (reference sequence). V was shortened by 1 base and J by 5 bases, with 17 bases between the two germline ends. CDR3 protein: CAWSAPSYRDTGELFF. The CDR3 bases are TGTGCCTGGAGTGCCCCTTCCTACAGGGATACCGGGGAGCTGTTTTTT.

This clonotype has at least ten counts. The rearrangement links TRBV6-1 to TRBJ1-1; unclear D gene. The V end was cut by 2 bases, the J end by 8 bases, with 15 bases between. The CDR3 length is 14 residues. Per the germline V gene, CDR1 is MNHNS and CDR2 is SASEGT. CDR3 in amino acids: CASSERTLGVEAFF. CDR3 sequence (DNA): TGTGCCAGCAGTGAAAGAACCCTGGGAGTCGAAGCTTTCTTT.

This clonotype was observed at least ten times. CDR3 nucleotides: TGTGCCAGCAGGGAAACTAGCGGGAACTACGAGCAGTACTTC. Residues: CASRETSGNYEQYF. The chain combines TRBV12-3 or TRBV12-4 with TRBJ2-7, with 10 positions matching TRBD2. This CDR3 has 14 amino acids. With 6 bases clipped from V and 3 bases from J, the junction kept 5 bases outside the gene matches.

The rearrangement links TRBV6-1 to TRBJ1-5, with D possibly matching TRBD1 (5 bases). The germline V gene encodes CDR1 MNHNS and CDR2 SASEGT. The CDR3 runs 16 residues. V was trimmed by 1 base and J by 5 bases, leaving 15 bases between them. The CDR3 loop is CASSEVPGRGDQPQHF. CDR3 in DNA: TGTGCCAGCAGTGAAGTTCCAGGCCGGGGCGATCAGCCCCAGCATTTT.

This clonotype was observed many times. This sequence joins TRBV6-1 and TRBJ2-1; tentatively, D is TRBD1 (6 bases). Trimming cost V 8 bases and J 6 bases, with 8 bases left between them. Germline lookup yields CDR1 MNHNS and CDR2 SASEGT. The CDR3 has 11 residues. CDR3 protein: CASARGNEQFF. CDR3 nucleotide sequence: TGTGCCAGCGCCAGGGGCAATGAGCAGTTCTTC.

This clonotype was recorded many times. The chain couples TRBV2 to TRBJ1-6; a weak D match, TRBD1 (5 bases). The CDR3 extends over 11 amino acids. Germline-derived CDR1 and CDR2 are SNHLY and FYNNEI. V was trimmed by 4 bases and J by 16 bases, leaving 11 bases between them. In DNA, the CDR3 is TGTGCCAGCAGTGCAGACCACAGGCTCCACTTT. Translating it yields CASSADHRLHF.

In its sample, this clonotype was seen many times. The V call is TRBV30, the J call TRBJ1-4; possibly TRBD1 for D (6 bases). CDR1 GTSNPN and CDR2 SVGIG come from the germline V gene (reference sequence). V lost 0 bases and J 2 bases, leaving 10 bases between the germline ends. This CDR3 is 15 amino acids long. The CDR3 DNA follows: TGTGCCTGGAGTGTAAGGGGGTTGACTAATGAAAAACTGTTTTTT. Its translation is CAWSVRGLTNEKLFF.

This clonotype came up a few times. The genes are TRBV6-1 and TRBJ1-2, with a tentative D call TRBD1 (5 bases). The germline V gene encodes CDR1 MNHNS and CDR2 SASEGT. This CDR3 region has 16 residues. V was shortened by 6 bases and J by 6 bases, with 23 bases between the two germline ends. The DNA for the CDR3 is TGTGCCAGCAGGAACGCCGACGGGGCGGCGGGGAATGGCTACACCTTC. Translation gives CASRNADGAAGNGYTF.

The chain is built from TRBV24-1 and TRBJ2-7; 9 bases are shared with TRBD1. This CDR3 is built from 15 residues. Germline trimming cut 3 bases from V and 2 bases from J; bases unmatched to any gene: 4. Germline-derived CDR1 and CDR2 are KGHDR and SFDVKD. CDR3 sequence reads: CATSDPGQGPYEQYF. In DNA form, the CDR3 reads TGTGCCACCAGTGATCCGGGACAGGGTCCCTACGAGCAGTACTTC.

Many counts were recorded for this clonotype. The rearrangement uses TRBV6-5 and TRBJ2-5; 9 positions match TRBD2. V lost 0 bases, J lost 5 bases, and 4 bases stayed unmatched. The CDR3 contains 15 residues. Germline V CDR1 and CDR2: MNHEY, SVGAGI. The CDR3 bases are TGTGCCAGCAGTTACTCGCGGGGGGGCGGTGAGACCCAGTACTTC. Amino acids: CASSYSRGGGETQYF.

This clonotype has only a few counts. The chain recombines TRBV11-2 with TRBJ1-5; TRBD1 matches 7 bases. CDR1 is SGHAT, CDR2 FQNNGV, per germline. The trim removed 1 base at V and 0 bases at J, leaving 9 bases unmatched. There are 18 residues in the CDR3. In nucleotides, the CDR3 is TGTGCCAGCAGCTTAGGGGGGGACAGCCTTTATAGCAATCAGCCCCAGCATTTT. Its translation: CASSLGGDSLYSNQPQHF.

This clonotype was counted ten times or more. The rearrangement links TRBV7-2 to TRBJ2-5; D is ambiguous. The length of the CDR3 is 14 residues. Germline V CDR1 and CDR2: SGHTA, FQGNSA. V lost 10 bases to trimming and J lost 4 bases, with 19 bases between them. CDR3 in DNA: TGTGCCAACACGAAGAATCCGGGTTCAGAGACCCAGTACTTC. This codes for CANTKNPGSETQYF.

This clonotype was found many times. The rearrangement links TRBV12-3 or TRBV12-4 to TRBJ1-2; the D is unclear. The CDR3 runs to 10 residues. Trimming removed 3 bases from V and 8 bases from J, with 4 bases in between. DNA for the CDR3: TGTGCCAGCAGTTTCAAGGGCTACACCTTC. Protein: CASSFKGYTF.

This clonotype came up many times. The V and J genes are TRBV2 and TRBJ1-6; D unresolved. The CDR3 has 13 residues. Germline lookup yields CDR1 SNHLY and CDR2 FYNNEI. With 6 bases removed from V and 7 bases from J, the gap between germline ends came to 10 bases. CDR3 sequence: CASSAWENSPLHF. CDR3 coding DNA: TGTGCCAGCAGCGCATGGGAAAATTCACCCCTCCACTTT.

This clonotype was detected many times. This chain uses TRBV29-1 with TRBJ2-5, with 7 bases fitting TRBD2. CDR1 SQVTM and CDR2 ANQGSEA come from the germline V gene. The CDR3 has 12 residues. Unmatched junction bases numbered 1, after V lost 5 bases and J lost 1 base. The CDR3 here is CSVSSGQETQYF. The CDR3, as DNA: TGCAGCGTTTCTAGCGGCCAAGAGACCCAGTACTTC.

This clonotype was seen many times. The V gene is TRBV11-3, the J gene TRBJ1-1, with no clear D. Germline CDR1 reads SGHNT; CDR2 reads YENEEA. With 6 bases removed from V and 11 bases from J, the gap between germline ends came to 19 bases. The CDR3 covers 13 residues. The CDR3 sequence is CASSPVRGPEAFF. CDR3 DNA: TGTGCCAGCAGTCCGGTCCGAGGACCGGAGGCTTTCTTT.

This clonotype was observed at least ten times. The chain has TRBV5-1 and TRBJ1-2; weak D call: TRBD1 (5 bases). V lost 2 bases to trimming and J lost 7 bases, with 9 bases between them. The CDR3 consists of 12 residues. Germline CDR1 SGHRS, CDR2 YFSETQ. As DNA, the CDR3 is TGCGCCAGCAGCTTTCAGGGACTTGGCTACACCTTC. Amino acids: CASSFQGLGYTF.

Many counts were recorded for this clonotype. The CDR3 is CASSRSVSGQPQHF. CDR3 coding DNA: TGTGCCAGCTCACGATCCGTATCGGGTCAGCCCCAGCATTTT. The chain uses TRBV18 and TRBJ1-5; D not resolved. The CDR3 spans 14 residues. Per germline, CDR1 KGHSH and CDR2 LQKENI. V was pared by 4 bases and J by 6 bases, with 13 bases between. Combining the CDR3 with reference TRBV18 and TRBJ1-5 gives the whole variable domain NAGVMQNPRHLVRRRGQEARLRCSPMKGHSHVYWYRQLPEEGLKFMVYLQKENIIDESGMPKERFSAEFPKEGPSILRIQQVVRGDSAAYFCASSRSVSGQPQHFGDGTRLSIL.

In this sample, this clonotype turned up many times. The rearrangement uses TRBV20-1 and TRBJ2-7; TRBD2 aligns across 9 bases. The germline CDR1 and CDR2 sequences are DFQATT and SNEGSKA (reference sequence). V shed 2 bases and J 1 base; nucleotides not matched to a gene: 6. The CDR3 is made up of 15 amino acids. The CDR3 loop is CSARRASGASYEQYF. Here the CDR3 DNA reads TGCAGTGCTAGACGAGCTAGCGGGGCTTCCTACGAGCAGTACTTC.

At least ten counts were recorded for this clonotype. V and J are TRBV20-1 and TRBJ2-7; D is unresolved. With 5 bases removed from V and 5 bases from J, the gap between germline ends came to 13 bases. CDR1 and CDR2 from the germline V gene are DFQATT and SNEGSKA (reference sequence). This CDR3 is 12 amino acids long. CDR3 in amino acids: CSAGVGADEQYF. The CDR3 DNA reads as TGCAGTGCTGGGGTGGGTGCGGACGAGCAGTACTTC.

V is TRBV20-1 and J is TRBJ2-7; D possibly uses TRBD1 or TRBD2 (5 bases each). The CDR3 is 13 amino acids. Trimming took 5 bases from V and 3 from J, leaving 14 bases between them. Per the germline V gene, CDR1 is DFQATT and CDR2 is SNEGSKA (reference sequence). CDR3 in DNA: TGCAGTGCTCCCGGGACCCTCCTCTACGAGCAGTACTTC. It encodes CSAPGTLLYEQYF.

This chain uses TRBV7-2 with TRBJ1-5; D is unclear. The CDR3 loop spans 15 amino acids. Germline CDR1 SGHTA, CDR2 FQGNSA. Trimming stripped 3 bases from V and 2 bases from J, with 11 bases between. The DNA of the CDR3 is TGTGCCAGCAGCTTGGACGTGAACCGCAATCAGCCCCAGCATTTT. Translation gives CASSLDVNRNQPQHF.

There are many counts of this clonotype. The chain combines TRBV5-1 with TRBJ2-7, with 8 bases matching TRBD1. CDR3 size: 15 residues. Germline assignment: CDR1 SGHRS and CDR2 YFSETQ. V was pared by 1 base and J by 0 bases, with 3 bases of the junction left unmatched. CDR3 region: CASSLPGTGSYEQYF. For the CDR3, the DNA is TGCGCCAGCAGCTTGCCAGGGACAGGCTCCTACGAGCAGTACTTC.

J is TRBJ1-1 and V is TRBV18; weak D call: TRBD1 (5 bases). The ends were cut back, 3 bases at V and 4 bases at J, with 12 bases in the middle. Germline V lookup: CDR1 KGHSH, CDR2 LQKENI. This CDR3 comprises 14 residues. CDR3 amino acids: CASSPAIGVTEAFF. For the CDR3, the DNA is TGTGCCAGCTCACCGGCGATAGGGGTCACTGAAGCTTTCTTT.

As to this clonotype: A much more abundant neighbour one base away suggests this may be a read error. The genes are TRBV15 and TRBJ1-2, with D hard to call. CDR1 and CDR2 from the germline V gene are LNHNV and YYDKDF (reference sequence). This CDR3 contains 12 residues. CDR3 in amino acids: CATSLSDYGYAF. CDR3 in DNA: TGTGCCACCAGCTTATCCGACTATGGCTACGCCTTC.

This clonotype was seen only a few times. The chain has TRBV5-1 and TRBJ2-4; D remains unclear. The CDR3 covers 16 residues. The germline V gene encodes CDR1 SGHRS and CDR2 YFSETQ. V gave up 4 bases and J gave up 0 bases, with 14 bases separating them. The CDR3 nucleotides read TGCGCCAGCAGCAAGCCCCCGGGTTCAGCCAAAAACATTCAGTACTTC. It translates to CASSKPPGSAKNIQYF.

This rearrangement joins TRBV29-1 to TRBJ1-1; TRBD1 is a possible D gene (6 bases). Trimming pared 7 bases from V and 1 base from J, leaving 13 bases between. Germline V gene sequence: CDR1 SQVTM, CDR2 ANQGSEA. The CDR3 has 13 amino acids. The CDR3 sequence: CSAEGHRNTEAFF. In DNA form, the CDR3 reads TGCAGCGCAGAGGGACACAGGAACACTGAAGCTTTCTTT.